Here is one TCR beta chain with its context. This entry belongs to a study of blood T cell repertoires in COVID-19. Study-level background: From T cells, B-cell-depleted T cells, or PBMCs came the material, which was cDNA or gDNA.

This CDR3 comprises 16 residues. The V gene's germline CDR1 is SGDLS and CDR2 YYNGEE. V lost 3 bases and J 0 bases, leaving 14 bases between the germline ends. Measured with immunoSEQ multiplex PCR; TCRdb has only the in-frame clones, and not every one. This sample carries 200,000 to 300,000 clones, approximately 90% of them seen once, and the ten largest clones take 4%. This receptor was identified in a man in his fifties or sixties who had recovered from COVID-19. The sequencing sample was made of peripheral blood. The rearrangement uses TRBV9 and TRBJ2-3; TRBD1 might be the D (7 bases). The CDR3 reads CASSDQTGTSTDTQYF. CDR3 in DNA: TGTGCCAGCAGCGACCAGACAGGGACTAGCACAGATACGCAGTATTTT. Full variable domain (missing parts from reference TRBV9 and TRBJ2-3): DSGVTQTPKHLITATGQRVTLRCSPRSGDLSVYWYQQSLDQGLQFLIQYYNGEERAKGNILERFSAQQFPDLHSELNLSSLELGDSALYFCASSDQTGTSTDTQYFGPGTRLTVL.